Reported below is one T cell receptor (beta chain). What it recognizes is unknown. These data belong to a study of shared clonotypes between healthy human individuals. Notes on the study in general: Researchers sampled blood only, noting tissue repertoires likely differ. The study drew on few donors, limiting represented genetic and exposure-history diversity.

Clones were sequenced by immunoSEQ multiplex PCR, and TCRdb holds only the in-frame ones, with some missing. The table lists 1.4 million to 1.5 million clones, around 95% of them singletons. Donors comprised healthy HIV-negative adults lacking recent acute infections or vaccinations. V was trimmed by 4 bases and J by 7 bases, leaving 19 bases between them. Germline assignment: CDR1 SGHTA and CDR2 FQGNSA. CDR3 length: 15 residues. The sequencing input was naive CD4+ T cells sorted from blood. As to subset: CD45RA+ positively selected. The clonotype was recovered from a man aged 25 to 40 in good health. The chain uses TRBV7-2 and TRBJ2-5; a weak D match, TRBD2 (7 bases). CDR3 residues: CASSWEGDWEATQYF. In DNA form, the CDR3 reads TGTGCCAGCAGCTGGGAGGGGGACTGGGAAGCGACCCAGTACTTC.